Shown below are 16 T cell receptor beta chains from a single sample sequenced in a study of human T cells and chemical hapten exposure. Noted time point: patch test 2, 6 weeks after DPC sensitization. Treatment reported: therapeutic diphenylcyclopropenone sensitization with weekly scalp DPC. TCRdb re-called the RACE reads with MiXCR, one entry per CDR3 protein. Of about 140,000 distinct CDR3 sequences in the sample, about 10% are singletons; the top ten hold about 1.4%. Sequencing used whole blood, obtained in connection with sensitization to the hapten diphenylcyclopropenone (DPC). Every receptor here comes from a woman between 45 and 65 years old with alopecia areata. Some clones in this sample may be carry-over from other donors' samples.

This clonotype has a handful of counts. CDR3 nucleotides: TGTGCCAGCAGCTTATTCAGCGGAACTAGAGAGACCCAGTACTTC. Its protein product is CASSLFSGTRETQYF. V is TRBV7-2 and J is TRBJ2-5, with a weak D call TRBD2 (5 bases). This CDR3 spans 15 amino acids. V gave up 2 bases and J gave up 4 bases, with 14 bases separating them. Germline-derived CDR1 and CDR2 are SGHTA and FQGNSA.

For the CDR3, the DNA is TGTGCCACCAGTGATCCGGATGAAAAACTGTTTTTT. Translated, it gives CATSDPDEKLFF. The V gene is TRBV24-1, the J gene TRBJ1-4, with D unresolved. CDR1 and CDR2 from the germline V gene are KGHDR and SFDVKD. This CDR3 comprises 12 residues. V lost 3 bases, J lost 6 bases, and 4 bases lay in between.

The V and J genes are TRBV5-1 and TRBJ2-1; 14 bases are a match to TRBD2. Looked up from germline, CDR1 is SGHRS and CDR2 is YFSETQ. The CDR3 has 19 residues. V was clipped by 3 bases and J by 4 bases; unmatched bases: 12. The CDR3 DNA reads TGCGCCAGCAGCTCGGGACTAGCGGGAGCTCTAGGCCCTTACAATGAGCAGTTCTTC. It specifies CASSSGLAGALGPYNEQFF.

The chain links TRBV29-1 to TRBJ1-2; D not resolved. V lost 0 bases to trimming and J lost 7 bases, with 0 bases between them. CDR1 and CDR2 (germline): SQVTM, ANQGSEA. There are 9 residues in the CDR3. The DNA of the CDR3 is TGCAGCGTTGAAGATGGCTACACCTTC. It translates to CSVEDGYTF.

There are a few counts of this clonotype. V is TRBV20-1 and J is TRBJ2-3; TRBD2 might be the D (6 bases). The CDR3 spans 17 residues. The V gene's germline CDR1 is DFQATT and CDR2 SNEGSKA (reference sequence). The V and J ends lost 0 bases and 2 bases respectively, with 18 bases between them. CDR3: CSAREMTKVADTDTQYF. In nucleotides, the CDR3 is TGCAGTGCTAGAGAGATGACAAAGGTAGCGGACACAGATACGCAGTATTTT.

This clonotype was detected ten times or more. V is TRBV4-1 and J is TRBJ1-4; 7 nucleotides agree with TRBD1. V was clipped by 0 bases and J by 7 bases; unmatched bases: 8. Germline CDR1 reads MGHRA; CDR2 reads YSYEKL. The CDR3 covers 16 residues. CDR3 loop: CASSQDWTGLSEKLFF. The CDR3 DNA reads as TGCGCCAGCAGCCAAGATTGGACAGGACTTAGTGAAAAACTGTTTTTT.

The J gene is TRBJ1-1, the V gene TRBV29-1; 7 nucleotides agree with TRBD1. The V segment lost 7 bases and the J segment 6 bases; nucleotides outside the gene matches: 8. Germline CDR1 SQVTM, CDR2 ANQGSEA. The CDR3 extends over 12 amino acids. Here the CDR3 reads CSAPGGEAEAFF. DNA for the CDR3: TGCAGCGCTCCAGGGGGGGAGGCTGAAGCTTTCTTT.

This clonotype has at least ten counts. This chain joins TRBV7-8 and TRBJ2-5, with D possibly TRBD2 on 6 matching bases. This CDR3 is built from 15 residues. Trimming stripped 2 bases from V and 1 base from J, with 11 bases between. CDR1 and CDR2 from the germline V gene are SGHVS and FQNEAQ. The CDR3: CASSLSGGIQETQYF. The CDR3, as DNA: TGTGCCAGCAGCTTAAGTGGGGGGATCCAAGAGACCCAGTACTTC.

The chain has TRBV4-1 and TRBJ2-5; TRBD1 matches at 9 bases. V was pared by 2 bases and J by 4 bases, with 11 bases of the junction left unmatched. The CDR3 has 17 residues. CDR1 and CDR2 (germline): MGHRA, YSYEKL. As DNA, the CDR3 is TGCGCCAGCAGCCAAACCACCGGGACAGGGATTGCAGAGACCCAGTACTTC. Protein sequence: CASSQTTGTGIAETQYF.

This clonotype was seen at least ten times. The rearrangement joins TRBV29-1 to TRBJ2-7, with TRBD1 matching over 10 bases. From germline, CDR1 is SQVTM and CDR2 ANQGSEA. V trimming: 5 bases; J trimming: 6 bases; junction bases outside the gene matches: 7. This CDR3 is built from 13 residues. The chain's CDR3 is CSVQKGQGSEQYF. CDR3 nucleotides: TGCAGCGTTCAAAAGGGACAGGGGTCCGAGCAGTACTTC.

This clonotype was detected ten times or more. V and J are TRBV11-3 and TRBJ2-3, with D unclear. Germline V lookup: CDR1 SGHNT, CDR2 YENEEA. This CDR3 has 12 amino acids. The germline V and J ends were trimmed by 3 bases and 5 bases, with 6 bases remaining between them. Here the CDR3 reads CASSLTVDTQYF. CDR3 nucleotide sequence: TGTGCCAGCAGCTTGACGGTAGATACGCAGTATTTT.

This rearrangement joins TRBV13 to TRBJ2-5, with 11 bases identical to TRBD2. This CDR3 region has 17 residues. From germline, CDR1 is PRHDT and CDR2 FYEKMQ (reference sequence). The V and J ends lost 5 bases and 2 bases, in that order; junction bases with no gene match: 10. CDR3: CASSRIKGTSGQETQYF. Written as DNA, the CDR3 is TGTGCCAGCAGCCGAATCAAGGGGACTAGCGGTCAAGAGACCCAGTACTTC.

This chain links TRBV28 with TRBJ1-1; D gene unclear. The CDR3 is 13 residues long. Trimming left V 5 bases short and J 5 bases short, with 12 bases between. CDR1 and CDR2 from the germline V gene are MDHEN and SYDVKM. The CDR3, as DNA: TGTGCCAGCAGTCCCTCGCAGCCGACTGAAGCTTTCTTT. Translating it yields CASSPSQPTEAFF.

This clonotype was detected ten times or more. In DNA, the CDR3 is TGTGCCAGCAGTGAATTGTCGGGGAACTACAATGAGCAGTTCTTC. Encoded protein: CASSELSGNYNEQFF. The chain carries TRBV6-1 and TRBJ2-1; D is perhaps TRBD2 (5 bases). V was cut by 2 bases and J by 3 bases, with 11 bases left in between. The germline V gene encodes CDR1 MNHNS and CDR2 SASEGT. The CDR3 extends over 15 amino acids.

The chain links TRBV7-9 to TRBJ2-4; 10 positions match TRBD2. This CDR3 comprises 16 residues. V lost 4 bases and J lost 7; bases outside the gene matches: 10. Per germline, CDR1 SEHNR and CDR2 FQNEAQ (reference sequence). The CDR3 DNA follows: TGTGCCAGCAGCTCCCCCCTAGCGGGAGAAATCAACATTCAGTACTTC. As protein: CASSSPLAGEINIQYF. The variable domain in full, completed from reference TRBV7-9 and TRBJ2-4, reads DTGVSQNPRHKITKRGQNVTFRCDPISEHNRLYWYRQTLGQGPEFLTYFQNEAQLEKSRLLSDRFSAERPKGSFSTLEIQRTEQGDSAMYLCASSSPLAGEINIQYFGAGTRLSVL.

CDR3 loop: CASSQGDRNYGYTF. The CDR3 DNA follows: TGTGCCAGCTCACAAGGGGACAGAAACTATGGCTACACCTTC. The chain recombines TRBV18 with TRBJ1-2; 7 bases are shared with TRBD1. CDR1 is KGHSH and CDR2 is LQKENI in the germline V gene. The CDR3 sequence is 14 residues long. V lost 4 bases and J lost 2; bases outside the gene matches: 4.